This T cell receptor (beta chain) was sequenced in a study of vaccination effects on CD4 cells after COVID-19. Study information: All study participants received two doses of BNT162b2 or mRNA-1273 vaccine. Study-wide points: In the study, convalescent patients were few, and early post-infection timepoints were absent. In convalescents, post-vaccine spike-reactive clones were mainly new clones induced by vaccination.

In the ViraFEST assay, antigen-specific CD4+ clonotypes were identified by expansion after peptide-pool stimulation. Having been cultured for 10 days, the cells underwent CD4+ T cell isolation. Confirmation by PCR established that the person had SARS-CoV-2 infection between March and December 2020. Every well housed around 2 million PBMC, which grew in culture alongside around 11 IU/ml IL-2 and 8.5 to 10 ug/ml peptides. Trimming at V came to 4 bases and at J to 10 bases, leaving 13 bases not matched to a gene. Germline CDR1 SGDLS, CDR2 YYNGEE. This CDR3 has 15 amino acids. The protocol was immunoSEQ multiplex PCR, while the TCRdb copy is restricted to in-frame clones and leaves out a portion. This table holds some 40,000 clones, approximately 73% found once. A remark on this clone: Antigen unknown.

This chain joins TRBV9 and TRBJ2-1; 8 bases line up with TRBD2. The starting material was CD4+ T cells from PBMCs cultured with a peptide pool, obtained before COVID-19 vaccination. This receptor was identified in a human donor who had a prior SARS-CoV-2 infection. The CDR3 coding sequence is TGTGCCAGCAGCAAGCGGGAGCCGAATAGCGGGGAGCAGTTCTTC. Protein sequence: CASSKREPNSGEQFF.